The clone carrying this T cell receptor (beta chain) was detected only a few times. The sample comes from a study of memory CD4+ T cells and cytomegalovirus serostatus. The wider study: Donors were healthy Belgian adults, about ten CMV seropositive and some 24 seronegative.

Measured with immunoSEQ multiplex PCR; TCRdb has only the in-frame clones, and not every one. In the table there are about 64,000 clones, more than 70% of which are singletons. Single viable CD3+CD4+CD8-CD45RO+ cells were sorted as the memory CD4+ T cells. The sequenced sample was memory CD4+ T cells from blood. The TCR was taken from an adult in good health and CMV-seronegative.

The CDR3 nucleotides read TGCGCCAGCAGGGTCGGACTGAACACTGAAGCTTTCTTT. Translated, it gives CASRVGLNTEAFF. The V call is TRBV5-1, the J call TRBJ1-1; D uncertain. The ends were cut back, 5 bases at V and 0 bases at J, with 8 bases in the middle. Germline V lookup: CDR1 SGHRS, CDR2 YFSETQ. The CDR3 spans 13 residues.